A selection of T cell receptor beta chains follows, all from one sample in a study of brain T cells in children with intractable seizures. This table comes from immunoSEQ multiplex PCR, and its TCRdb copy is limited to in-frame clones, with some not included. Among about 320,000 clones listed, 93% were seen once. The sample in question was peripheral blood, obtained approximately 5 months after surgery. The receptors derive from a boy in the first two years of life with tuberous sclerosis and intractable seizures. CDR3s include the opening cysteine and the closing phenylalanine or tryptophan. A D gene is named only where the DNA matches it firmly. The size entry is marked missing in some rows and otherwise reads once, few, many or a size class.

J: TRBJ2-1; V: TRBV12-5; size: NA; D: TRBD1; DNA: TGTGCTAGTGGTTTTTTTTTGGGACAGGGCAACAATGAGCAGTTCTTC; CDR3: CASGFFLGQGNNEQFF
J: TRBJ2-3; V: TRBV10-3; size: NA; D: TRBD1; DNA: TGTGCCATCAGCAGAACAGGGGGCACAGATACGCAGTATTTT; CDR3: CAISRTGGTDTQYF
J: TRBJ2-1; V: TRBV11-2; size: NA; D: TRBD2; DNA: TGTGCCAGCAGCTTGGGGACTAGCGGGGGAAATGAGCAGTTCTTC; CDR3: CASSLGTSGGNEQFF
J: TRBJ2-3; V: TRBV7-9; size: NA; D: NA; DNA: TGTGCCAGCAGCTCAGACTACCCTCGGCCCGATACGCAGTATTTT; CDR3: CASSSDYPRPDTQYF
J: TRBJ1-2; V: TRBV11-2; size: NA; D: TRBD1; DNA: TGTGCCAGCAGCAGCAGGGACAGGGTTAACTATGGCTACACCTTC; CDR3: CASSSRDRVNYGYTF
J: TRBJ1-1; V: TRBV29-1; size: few; D: NA; DNA: TGCAGCGTTGATTTAGTTAAGAACACTGAAGCTTTCTTT; CDR3: CSVDLVKNTEAFF
J: TRBJ2-5; V: TRBV30; size: NA; D: NA; DNA: TGTGCCTGTGGCGGTAGGGAGACCCAGTACTTC; CDR3: CACGGRETQYF
J: TRBJ2-1; V: TRBV11-3; size: NA; D: NA; DNA: TGTGCCAGCAGAATAACAGGGTATGAGCAGTTCTTC; CDR3: CASRITGYEQFF
J: TRBJ2-7; V: TRBV25-1; size: once; D: NA; DNA: TGTGCCAGCACCGAAGGGGGTGTTGACGAGCAGTACTTC; CDR3: CASTEGGVDEQYF
J: TRBJ1-6; V: TRBV9; size: NA; D: TRBD1; DNA: TGTGCCAGCAGCGCCTACAGGGGGCGCGGGGGTTCGGATAATTCACCCCTCCACTTT; CDR3: CASSAYRGRGGSDNSPLHF
J: TRBJ1-5; V: TRBV25-1; size: NA; D: NA; DNA: TGTGCCAGCAGCCCCTGGGGAAGGGGCTCGGATCAGCCCCAGCATTTT; CDR3: CASSPWGRGSDQPQHF
J: TRBJ1-4; V: TRBV9; size: few; D: NA; DNA: TGTGCCAGCAGCGTAGGGGGTGATAATGAAAAACTGTTTTTT; CDR3: CASSVGGDNEKLFF
J: TRBJ2-5; V: TRBV7-8; size: NA; D: NA; DNA: TGTGCCAGCAGTTTCCTTTTCACGGGCCAAGAGACCCAGTACTTC; CDR3: CASSFLFTGQETQYF
J: TRBJ1-2; V: TRBV15; size: NA; D: TRBD1; DNA: TGTGCCACCAGCGTTTCGAGACAGGGACTATATGGCTACACCTTC; CDR3: CATSVSRQGLYGYTF
J: TRBJ2-4; V: TRBV30; size: NA; D: TRBD1; DNA: TGTGCCTGGAGTGGGGGCGACAGGGACCCCAAAAACATTCAGTACTTC; CDR3: CAWSGGDRDPKNIQYF
J: TRBJ1-1; V: TRBV28; size: NA; D: TRBD1; DNA: TGTGCCAGCAACGACAGGGGCTTTTATGAAGCTTTCTTT; CDR3: CASNDRGFYEAFF
J: TRBJ2-2; V: TRBV25-1; size: NA; D: NA; DNA: TGTGCCAGCAGTCAGGGCCGGGACACGTCGAACACCGGGGAGCTGTTTTTT; CDR3: CASSQGRDTSNTGELFF
J: TRBJ2-1; V: TRBV10-1; size: NA; D: NA; DNA: TGCGCCACACCCTGGTTGGGGGCGGGACCGATGACGCAGTTCTTC; CDR3: CATPWLGAGPMTQFF
J: TRBJ2-2; V: TRBV6-5; size: NA; D: NA; DNA: TGTGCCAGCAAGCTGTACACCGGGGAGCTGTTTTTT; CDR3: CASKLYTGELFF
J: TRBJ1-2; V: TRBV29-1; size: NA; D: NA; DNA: TGCAGCGACGGGGCTGTCTATGGCTACACCTTC; CDR3: CSDGAVYGYTF
J: TRBJ2-7; V: TRBV11-3; size: NA; D: NA; DNA: TGTGCCAGCAGCCAAACCTACGCCCATAACGAGCAGTACTTC; CDR3: CASSQTYAHNEQYF
J: TRBJ2-1; V: TRBV4-1; size: NA; D: NA; DNA: TGCGCCAGCAGCCAAGATGAACGGGAGTCAACCTACAATGAGCAGTTCTTC; CDR3: CASSQDERESTYNEQFF
J: TRBJ2-2; V: TRBV7-3; size: NA; D: NA; DNA: TGTGCCAGCAGCGTGACAGACGGGGAGCTGTTTTTT; CDR3: CASSVTDGELFF
J: TRBJ1-1; V: TRBV5-1; size: once; D: NA; DNA: TGCGCCAGCAGCCAGGGCCGCGGGAAGACTGAAGCTTTCTTT; CDR3: CASSQGRGKTEAFF
J: TRBJ2-1; V: TRBV7-9; size: NA; D: NA; DNA: TGTGCCAGCAGCTTAGGAGGCGAAGGCTCCTACAATGAGCAGTTCTTC; CDR3: CASSLGGEGSYNEQFF
J: TRBJ2-5; V: TRBV6-5; size: NA; D: NA; DNA: TGTGCCAGCAGCCCCCGGCGGCGAGAGACCCAGTACTTC; CDR3: CASSPRRRETQYF
J: TRBJ1-2; V: TRBV3-1/TRBV3-2; size: NA; D: NA; DNA: TGTGCCAGCAGCCGTGGGGGAGGGGGGTCCAACTATGGCTACACCTTC; CDR3: CASSRGGGGSNYGYTF
J: TRBJ2-7; V: TRBV19; size: NA; D: NA; DNA: TGTGCCAGTAGCCTACGGAGGGAGGCCTATTCCTACGAGCAGTACTTC; CDR3: CASSLRREAYSYEQYF
J: TRBJ1-4; V: TRBV7-9; size: NA; D: TRBD1; DNA: TGTGCCAGCAGCTCAGGGGGCGCCCCCGCAACTAATGAAAAACTGTTTTTT; CDR3: CASSSGGAPATNEKLFF
J: TRBJ1-1; V: TRBV24-1; size: NA; D: NA; DNA: TGTGCCTGCTCCCGGGGCATCAGCACTGAAGCTTTCTTT; CDR3: CACSRGISTEAFF
J: TRBJ2-1; V: TRBV19; size: NA; D: TRBD2; DNA: TGTGCCAGTAGTACCTACCTAGCGGGGGCCAATGAGCAGTTCTTC; CDR3: CASSTYLAGANEQFF
J: TRBJ2-5; V: TRBV9; size: NA; D: TRBD1; DNA: TGTGCCAGCAGCGAACAGGGGTCCGAGACCCAGTACTTC; CDR3: CASSEQGSETQYF
J: TRBJ2-5; V: TRBV4-1; size: NA; D: TRBD2; DNA: TGCGCCAGCAGCCAGGCTGGCGGGGGGCAAGAGACCCAGTACTTC; CDR3: CASSQAGGGQETQYF
J: TRBJ2-7; V: TRBV2; size: NA; D: TRBD1; DNA: TGTGCCAGCAGTGCCGGACAGGGGGCCAAGGAGCAGTACTTC; CDR3: CASSAGQGAKEQYF
J: TRBJ2-1; V: TRBV5-6; size: NA; D: NA; DNA: TGTGCCAGCAGCTTGGGACAGTGGAGCTCCTACAATGAGCAGTTCTTC; CDR3: CASSLGQWSSYNEQFF
J: TRBJ2-1; V: TRBV7-9; size: NA; D: NA; DNA: TGTGCCAGCAGCCCAGGACTGACTTACAATGAGCAGTTCTTC; CDR3: CASSPGLTYNEQFF
J: TRBJ2-3; V: TRBV15; size: NA; D: NA; DNA: TGTGCCACCAGCGGATACATTACAGATACGCAGTATTTT; CDR3: CATSGYITDTQYF
J: TRBJ1-6; V: TRBV19; size: NA; D: TRBD1; DNA: TGTGCCACCAGGACAGGGGGGTCACCCCTCCACTTT; CDR3: CATRTGGSPLHF
J: TRBJ1-1; V: TRBV9; size: NA; D: NA; DNA: TGTGCCAGCAGCGTAGCGGGGGTCAGCACTGAAGCTTTCTTT; CDR3: CASSVAGVSTEAFF
J: TRBJ2-3; V: TRBV11-3; size: NA; D: NA; DNA: TGTGCCAGCAGCTTAGTTTTTCGAGATACGCAGTATTTT; CDR3: CASSLVFRDTQYF
J: TRBJ2-1; V: TRBV4-1; size: NA; D: NA; DNA: TGCGCCAGCAGCCTCCTAGCCAACAATGAGCAGTTCTTC; CDR3: CASSLLANNEQFF
J: TRBJ1-1; V: TRBV6-5; size: NA; D: NA; DNA: TGTGCCAGCAGTCAGACGACAGTGCTCACTGAAGCTTTCTTT; CDR3: CASSQTTVLTEAFF
J: TRBJ2-5; V: TRBV9; size: NA; D: TRBD2; DNA: TGTGCCAGCAGCGTAGGAGCGGGGGGGCCTTTTGAGACCCAGTACTTC; CDR3: CASSVGAGGPFETQYF
J: TRBJ2-4; V: TRBV11-3; size: NA; D: TRBD1; DNA: TGTGCCAGCAGGCCTGCGGGACAGGCAAGGGACATTCAGTACTTC; CDR3: CASRPAGQARDIQYF
J: TRBJ2-3; V: TRBV4-2; size: once; D: NA; DNA: TGTGCCAGCAGCCAATTCGGACCTACAGATACGCAGTATTTT; CDR3: CASSQFGPTDTQYF
J: TRBJ2-7; V: TRBV19; size: once; D: NA; DNA: TGTGCCAGTAGTATAGGCTACGGATACGAGCAGTACTTC; CDR3: CASSIGYGYEQYF
J: TRBJ2-6; V: TRBV15; size: NA; D: TRBD1; DNA: TGTGCCACCAGCCGGACAGGGTTCTCTGGGGCCAACGTCCTGACTTTC; CDR3: CATSRTGFSGANVLTF
J: TRBJ2-1; V: TRBV4-1; size: once; D: NA; DNA: TGCGCCAGCAGCCAAGGCGTAGACAATGAGCAGTTCTTC; CDR3: CASSQGVDNEQFF
J: TRBJ1-5; V: TRBV27; size: NA; D: NA; DNA: TGTGCCAGCAGTTCAATTGGGGGGGTAATGGATCAGCCCCAGCATTTT; CDR3: CASSSIGGVMDQPQHF
J: TRBJ1-1; V: TRBV24-1; size: NA; D: NA; DNA: TGTGCCACCAGTGATTCCGTGAACACTGAAGCTTTCTTT; CDR3: CATSDSVNTEAFF
J: TRBJ2-3; V: TRBV5-1; size: once; D: TRBD2; DNA: TGCGCCAGCAGCTTGGGACTAGCGGGGACAAGCACAGATACGCAGTATTTT; CDR3: CASSLGLAGTSTDTQYF
J: TRBJ2-1; V: TRBV29-1; size: NA; D: TRBD1; DNA: TGCAGCTCCCCAGGGGGCTCTAATGAGCAGTTCTTC; CDR3: CSSPGGSNEQFF
J: TRBJ2-1; V: TRBV11-3; size: NA; D: NA; DNA: TGTGCCAGCAGCTTAGATCGATGGGATCGGGCAGGCAATGAGCAGTTCTTC; CDR3: CASSLDRWDRAGNEQFF
J: TRBJ1-1; V: TRBV7-9; size: NA; D: TRBD1; DNA: TGTGCCAGCAGCGCTGGACAGGGAGTGAACACTGAAGCTTTCTTT; CDR3: CASSAGQGVNTEAFF
J: TRBJ2-2; V: TRBV4-1; size: NA; D: TRBD1; DNA: TGCGCCAGCAGCCAGAGTCGGGACAGGGTCTGGGACGACACCGGGGAGCTGTTTTTT; CDR3: CASSQSRDRVWDDTGELFF
J: TRBJ1-1; V: TRBV19; size: once; D: NA; DNA: TGTGCCAGTAGTATCGGGACCCCTGAAGCTTTCTTT; CDR3: CASSIGTPEAFF
J: TRBJ1-4; V: TRBV5-4; size: NA; D: NA; DNA: TGTGCCAGCAGCCTCGGGGCTAATGAAAAACTGTTTTTT; CDR3: CASSLGANEKLFF